Listed here are 22 T cell receptor beta chains from one sample, sequenced in a study of cytomegalovirus exposure and HLA in healthy donors. Primers: 60 Vbeta forward and 13 Jbeta reverse. Clones were read by immunoSEQ multiplex PCR, and TCRdb kept only the in-frame ones, dropping some. The data show some 120,000 clones, with 70% seen just once and 8% to 9.5% held by the top ten. The sample taken for sequencing was PBMCs. The receptors were gathered from a man aged 25 to 40 in good health and CMV-seropositive.

The chain joins TRBV5-6 to TRBJ2-2, with TRBD2 identical over 9 bases. With V trimmed by 5 bases and J by 1 base, 0 bases remained unmatched. The CDR3 spans 14 residues. Germline V gene lookup returns CDR1 SGHDT and CDR2 YYEEEE. CDR3: CASRTSGNTGELFF. The CDR3 coding sequence is TGTGCCAGCAGGACTAGCGGGAACACCGGGGAGCTGTTTTTT. Based on the CDR3 plus reference TRBV5-6 and TRBJ2-2, the full variable domain is DAGVTQSPTHLIKTRGQQVTLRCSPKSGHDTVSWYQQALGQGPQFIFQYYEEEERQRGNFPDRFSGHQFPNYSSELNVNALLLGDSALYLCASRTSGNTGELFFGEGSRLTVL.

This chain connects TRBV7-9 to TRBJ2-5; 8 bases match TRBD2. The V gene end was trimmed by 8 bases and the J gene end by 5 bases; junction bases not matched to a gene: 7. The CDR3 consists of 13 residues. Germline assignment: CDR1 SEHNR and CDR2 FQNEAQ (reference sequence). The CDR3 loop reads CASSGSGTETQYF. In nucleotides, the CDR3 is TGTGCCAGCTCGGGTAGCGGGACGGAGACCCAGTACTTC.

This clone was detected only once. The chain joins TRBV7-8 to TRBJ2-5; D is perhaps TRBD2 (7 bases). This CDR3 is 15 amino acids long. V lost 1 base, J lost 4 bases, and 13 bases lay in between. Germline V gene lookup returns CDR1 SGHVS and CDR2 FQNEAQ. Here the CDR3 DNA reads TGTGCCAGCAGCTTAGTCGGGGGGCCGGCAGAGACCCAGTACTTC. Protein product: CASSLVGGPAETQYF.

This clone was seen only once. The chain is built from TRBV11-2 and TRBJ2-2; TRBD2 matches at 10 bases. Trimming took 8 bases from V and 3 from J; bases not matched to a gene: 6. The CDR3 spans 15 residues. Germline V gene sequence: CDR1 SGHAT, CDR2 FQNNGV. CDR3 DNA: TGTGCCAGCTCCGGGCTAGCGGGGGACACCGGGGAGCTGTTTTTT. Its translation: CASSGLAGDTGELFF.

V and J are TRBV5-4 and TRBJ2-2; no firm D call. Germline V gives CDR1 SGHNT, CDR2 YYREEE (reference sequence). The ends were cut back, 0 bases at V and 1 base at J, with 7 bases in the middle. This CDR3 has 15 amino acids. The CDR3 spells CASSLEARNTGELFF. CDR3 bases: TGTGCCAGCAGCTTGGAGGCTAGGAACACCGGGGAGCTGTTTTTT.

The chain carries TRBV9 and TRBJ1-1; D uncertain. The CDR3 sequence is 15 residues long. Trimming cost V 0 bases and J 1 base, with 10 bases left between them. Germline loops: CDR1 SGDLS, CDR2 YYNGEE. CDR3 residues: CASSVGRVPNTEAFF. CDR3 DNA sequence: TGTGCCAGCAGCGTAGGCCGGGTCCCGAACACTGAAGCTTTCTTT.

The chain recombines TRBV5-1 with TRBJ1-1; D is unresolved. The germline V and J ends were trimmed by 5 bases and 0 bases, with 8 bases remaining between them. The CDR3 covers 13 residues. Per the germline V gene, CDR1 is SGHRS and CDR2 is YFSETQ. CDR3 residues: CASSRLLNTEAFF. The CDR3 nucleotides are TGCGCCAGCAGTAGACTCCTGAACACTGAAGCTTTCTTT.

The J gene is TRBJ2-2, the V gene TRBV6-8; TRBD1 is a possible D gene (5 bases). Germline loops: CDR1 MNHGY, CDR2 SAAAGT. V gave up 5 bases and J gave up 6 bases, with 16 bases separating them. The CDR3 is made up of 15 amino acids. The CDR3 sequence is CASSRLTLGAGELFF. In DNA, the CDR3 is TGTGCCAGCAGTAGGCTAACCTTAGGGGCCGGGGAGCTGTTTTTT.

The gene calls are TRBV7-9 and TRBJ2-1; 9 bases align to TRBD2. The CDR3 totals 15 residues. The junction had 11 bases not matched to a gene; V was cut back by 5 bases and J by 9 bases. Per germline, CDR1 SEHNR and CDR2 FQNEAQ (reference sequence). CDR3 bases: TGTGCCAGCAGCCGACCGGGTAGCGGGAGTGGTGAGCAGTTCTTC. Amino acids: CASSRPGSGSGEQFF.

The rearrangement links TRBV10-3 to TRBJ2-5; the match to TRBD2 covers 7 bases. The CDR3 has 13 residues. Germline V CDR1 and CDR2: ENHRY, SYGVKD. V shed 7 bases, J shed 1 base, and the junction held 3 bases outside the gene matches. The CDR3 sequence is CAINPGGQETQYF. The CDR3 DNA is TGTGCCATCAACCCGGGGGGCCAAGAGACCCAGTACTTC.

This clone was picked up a small number of times. V is TRBV30 and J is TRBJ1-1; 7 bases are shared with TRBD1. The junction had 9 bases not matched to a gene; V was cut back by 2 bases and J by 0 bases. The length of the CDR3 is 16 residues. Germline lookup yields CDR1 GTSNPN and CDR2 SVGIG (reference sequence). CDR3 DNA: TGTGCCTGGAGTTCGCCGACAGGGTTAATGAACACTGAAGCTTTCTTT. Translation gives CAWSSPTGLMNTEAFF.

In this sample, this clone turned up a few times. This sequence joins TRBV5-3 and TRBJ1-1, with TRBD1 matching 10 bases. TRBV5-3 is an ORF for which the function is uncertain. The trim removed 3 bases at V and 1 base at J, leaving 6 bases unmatched. CDR3 size: 16 residues. CDR3 DNA: TGTGCCAGAAGCTACGGGACAGGGGAGACGAACACTGAAGCTTTCTTT. As protein: CARSYGTGETNTEAFF.

The chain carries TRBV4-2 and TRBJ1-1, with TRBD1 as a possible D gene (5 bases). The CDR3 sequence is 15 residues long. The V gene lost 0 bases and the J gene lost 4 bases, with 12 bases spanning the gap. Germline V lookup: CDR1 LGHNA, CDR2 YNFKEQ. CDR3 DNA: TGTGCCAGCAGCCAAGATCCAGGGCAGGGCACTGAAGCTTTCTTT. Translating gives CASSQDPGQGTEAFF.

The DNA of the CDR3 is TGTGCCATCAGTGAGTCTCTAGCGTCTCCCAATGAGCAGTTCTTC. Its protein product is CAISESLASPNEQFF. This chain links TRBV10-3 with TRBJ2-1; D perhaps matches TRBD2 (6 bases). Trimming stripped 0 bases from V and 6 bases from J, with 12 bases between. Germline CDR1 ENHRY, CDR2 SYGVKD. The CDR3 has 15 amino acids.

This clone was seen once. This sequence joins TRBV5-4 and TRBJ1-1; no definite D call. The CDR3 runs 15 residues. V gave up 0 bases and J gave up 0 bases, with 9 bases separating them. From germline, CDR1 is SGHNT and CDR2 YYREEE (reference sequence). The DNA for the CDR3 is TGTGCCAGCAGCTTGGGAGGGAAAATGAACACTGAAGCTTTCTTT. This translates into CASSLGGKMNTEAFF.

This sequence joins TRBV30 and TRBJ1-2, with unresolved D. V gave up 3 bases and J gave up 5 bases, with 7 bases separating them. This CDR3 has 11 amino acids. Germline CDR1 GTSNPN, CDR2 SVGIG (reference sequence). The CDR3 loop is CAWSGPYGYTF. The CDR3, as DNA: TGTGCCTGGAGCGGTCCATATGGCTACACCTTC.

This clone has more than one count but fewer than ten. The CDR3 is CAGSRGRTNEKLFF. CDR3 bases: TGTGCGGGATCCAGGGGGCGGACTAATGAAAAACTGTTTTTT. The chain carries TRBV30 and TRBJ1-4; 8 nucleotides align to TRBD1. This CDR3 spans 14 amino acids. Germline CDR1 and CDR2: GTSNPN and SVGIG (reference sequence).

This clone has a single count. The CDR3 here is CASSLERRNYGYTF. The CDR3 DNA sequence: TGTGCCAGCAGCTTGGAGCGGCGGAACTATGGCTACACCTTC. V usage is TRBV5-6 and J usage is TRBJ1-2; D is unclear. In germline, CDR1 is SGHDT, CDR2 YYEEEE. Trimming took 0 bases from V and 2 from J, leaving 8 bases between them. CDR3 size: 14 residues. Using reference TRBV5-6 and TRBJ1-2 for the parts outside the CDR3, the full variable domain is DAGVTQSPTHLIKTRGQQVTLRCSPKSGHDTVSWYQQALGQGPQFIFQYYEEEERQRGNFPDRFSGHQFPNYSSELNVNALLLGDSALYLCASSLERRNYGYTFGSGTRLTVV.

The V call is TRBV27, the J call TRBJ1-5, with D possibly being TRBD1 (5 bases). Germline V gene lookup returns CDR1 MNHEY and CDR2 SMNVEV (reference sequence). The CDR3 sequence is 15 residues long. V was clipped by 4 bases and J by 7 bases, with 17 bases between them. As DNA, the CDR3 is TGTGCCAGCAGTTCAGGGCAGGCAGACGTACAGCCCCAGCATTTT. Encoded protein: CASSSGQADVQPQHF.

The chain uses TRBV27 and TRBJ2-1; 15 nucleotides agree with TRBD2. The germline V gene encodes CDR1 MNHEY and CDR2 SMNVEV (reference sequence). The CDR3 has 17 amino acids. V dropped 5 bases and J dropped 1; count of bases not matched to a gene: 3. CDR3 coding DNA: TGTGCCAGCAGTCCGGGACTAGCGGGGGGTTCCTACAATGAGCAGTTCTTC. This gives the protein CASSPGLAGGSYNEQFF.

This chain links TRBV5-1 with TRBJ1-2; the D gene is possibly TRBD1 (5 bases). Germline values: CDR1 SGHRS, CDR2 YFSETQ. Trimming pared 0 bases from V and 4 bases from J, leaving 10 bases between. CDR3 size: 14 residues. CDR3 protein: CASSLAGDPYGYTF. The CDR3 region has the DNA TGCGCCAGCAGCTTGGCGGGGGATCCCTATGGCTACACCTTC.

The chain employs TRBV7-2 and TRBJ2-1; TRBD2 matches at 14 bases. J was trimmed by 10 bases and V by 4 bases; bases with no gene match: 6. The CDR3 is 15 residues long. In germline, CDR1 is SGHTA, CDR2 FQGNSA. CDR3 sequence reads: CASSSRLAGGREQFF. The CDR3 nucleotides read TGTGCCAGCAGCTCGAGACTAGCGGGAGGGAGAGAGCAGTTCTTC.